The subject of this entry is one T cell receptor beta chain. The ends lost 3 bases at V and 5 bases at J; junction bases unmatched: 4. The germline gives CDR1 SGHRS, CDR2 YFSETQ. This CDR3 has 13 amino acids. This entry comes from a study of blood T cell repertoires in COVID-19. Whole-study context: Acute and convalescent COVID-19 samples came from the United States, Italy and Spain. PBMCs, B-cell-depleted T cells, or T cells provided the cDNA or gDNA that made up the material.

Methods used by the authors: Amplification of reference gene primers provided the estimated nucleated cell counts. Using immunoSEQ multiplex PCR, the repertoire was profiled, and TCRdb retains in-frame clones only, with some absent. Clonal size and the V and J genes are those of that table, whereas D and trimming came from the DNA. The top ten clones hold 2.4% of a sample with about 110,000 clones, 88% of them seen once. This clonotype originated in a human donor in a cohort sampled during active COVID-19. V usage is TRBV5-1 and J usage is TRBJ2-5; 7 bases line up with TRBD2. The sequenced sample consisted of peripheral blood. The CDR3: CASSSTSEETQYF. In nucleotides, the CDR3 is TGCGCCAGCAGCTCTACTAGCGAGGAGACCCAGTACTTC. Together with reference TRBV5-1 and TRBJ2-5, the CDR3 gives the full variable domain: KAGVTQTPRYLIKTRGQQVTLSCSPISGHRSVSWYQQTPGQGLQFLFEYFSETQRNKGNFPGRFSGRQFSNSRSEMNVSTLELGDSALYLCASSSTSEETQYFGPGTRLLVL.